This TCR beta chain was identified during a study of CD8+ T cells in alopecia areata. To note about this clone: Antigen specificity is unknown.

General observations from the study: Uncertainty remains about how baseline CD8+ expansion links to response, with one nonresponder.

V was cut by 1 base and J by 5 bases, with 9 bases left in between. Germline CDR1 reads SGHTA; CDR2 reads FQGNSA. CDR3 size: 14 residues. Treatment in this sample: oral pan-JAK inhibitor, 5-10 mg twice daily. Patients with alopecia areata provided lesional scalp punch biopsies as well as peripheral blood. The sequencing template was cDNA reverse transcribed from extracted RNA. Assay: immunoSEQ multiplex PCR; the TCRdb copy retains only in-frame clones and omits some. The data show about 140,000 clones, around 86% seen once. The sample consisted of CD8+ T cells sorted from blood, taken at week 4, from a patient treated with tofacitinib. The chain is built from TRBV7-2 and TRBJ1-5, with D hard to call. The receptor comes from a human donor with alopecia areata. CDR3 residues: CASSLGGAHQPQHF. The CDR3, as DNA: TGTGCCAGCAGCTTAGGAGGCGCTCATCAGCCCCAGCATTTT.